This T cell receptor (beta chain) was documented in a study of cytomegalovirus exposure and HLA in healthy donors. This table comes from immunoSEQ multiplex PCR, and its TCRdb copy is limited to in-frame clones, with some not included. This sample carries around 250,000 clones, 85% to 90% of them seen once, and the ten largest clones take 0.3% to 0.4%. To note about this clone: Antigen: not known.

Overall study findings and caveats: It was reportedly the case that the classifier diagnosed cytomegalovirus status with high specificity and sensitivity. According to a subsequent analysis, TCR clusters identified in the first cohort showed a tendency to co-occur across the approximately 120 validation repertoires.

The CDR3 length is 12 residues. V was clipped by 5 bases and J by 9 bases; unmatched bases: 3. From germline, CDR1 is MNHEY and CDR2 SMNVEV (reference sequence). The sequenced material came from PBMCs. This TCR derives from a woman between 18 and 29 years old in good health and CMV-seronegative. The V gene is TRBV27, the J gene TRBJ2-1; 8 bases align to TRBD2. The CDR3 region is CASSPGGLEQFF. The CDR3 DNA sequence: TGTGCCAGCAGTCCGGGGGGGCTTGAGCAGTTCTTC.